Following are 2 T cell receptor beta chains from one sample sequenced in a study of T cell clusters in autoimmune cytopenias. TRB rearrangements were amplified by touch-down multiplex PCR with mixed TRB-A/B primers. TCRdb re-called the multiplex PCR reads and gives one entry per CDR3 protein, without DNA. In all, the sample yields around 11,000 distinct CDR3 sequences. Each sample's input was about 250 ng genomic DNA, roughly 40,000 genome equivalents. These data were likewise used in another study, on T cell repertoires in aging, cancer and after chemotherapy.

The specimen sequenced was peripheral blood. The receptors come from a human donor in good health.

This chain connects TRBV19 to TRBJ2-1; TCRdb picks TRBD1, but there is no DNA to check that call. Germline assignment: CDR1 LNHDA and CDR2 SQIVND (reference sequence). This CDR3 contains 12 residues. CDR3 amino acids: CASSDGGAKKFF.

The genes are TRBV18 and TRBJ2-2; TCRdb's D call of TRBD1 is untestable without DNA. CDR3 length: 15 residues. Germline CDR1 KGHSH, CDR2 LQKENI. The CDR3 region is CASSPGLAGTGELFF.